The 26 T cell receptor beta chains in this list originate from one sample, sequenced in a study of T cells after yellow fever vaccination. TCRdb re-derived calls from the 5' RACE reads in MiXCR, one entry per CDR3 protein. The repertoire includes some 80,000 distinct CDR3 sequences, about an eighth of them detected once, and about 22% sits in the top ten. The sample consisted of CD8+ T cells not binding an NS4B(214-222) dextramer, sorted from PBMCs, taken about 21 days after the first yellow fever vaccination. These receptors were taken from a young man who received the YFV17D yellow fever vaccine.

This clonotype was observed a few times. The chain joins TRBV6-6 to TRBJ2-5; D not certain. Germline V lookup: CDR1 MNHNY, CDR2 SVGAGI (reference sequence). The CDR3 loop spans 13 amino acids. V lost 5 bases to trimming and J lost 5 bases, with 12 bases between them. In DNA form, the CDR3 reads TGTGCCAGCAGTCCGGACCATTGGGAGACCCAGTACTTC. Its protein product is CASSPDHWETQYF.

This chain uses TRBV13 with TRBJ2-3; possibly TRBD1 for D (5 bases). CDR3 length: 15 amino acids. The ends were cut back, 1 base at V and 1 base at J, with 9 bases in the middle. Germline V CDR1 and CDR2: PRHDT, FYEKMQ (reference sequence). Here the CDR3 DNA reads TGTGCCAGCAGCTTAGTAGAACAGGGCACAGATACGCAGTATTTT. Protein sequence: CASSLVEQGTDTQYF.

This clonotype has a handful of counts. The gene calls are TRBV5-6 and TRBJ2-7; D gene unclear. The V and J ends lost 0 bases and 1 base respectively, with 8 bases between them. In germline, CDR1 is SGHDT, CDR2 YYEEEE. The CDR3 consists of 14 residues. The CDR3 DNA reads TGTGCCAGCAGCTTGGGACTCAAATCCTACGAGCAGTACTTC. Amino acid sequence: CASSLGLKSYEQYF.

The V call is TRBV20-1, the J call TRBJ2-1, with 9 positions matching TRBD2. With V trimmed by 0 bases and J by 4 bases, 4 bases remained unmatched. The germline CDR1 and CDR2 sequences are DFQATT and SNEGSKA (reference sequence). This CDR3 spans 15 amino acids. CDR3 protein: CSARDWLAGYNEQFF. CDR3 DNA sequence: TGCAGTGCTAGAGATTGGCTAGCGGGGTACAATGAGCAGTTCTTC.

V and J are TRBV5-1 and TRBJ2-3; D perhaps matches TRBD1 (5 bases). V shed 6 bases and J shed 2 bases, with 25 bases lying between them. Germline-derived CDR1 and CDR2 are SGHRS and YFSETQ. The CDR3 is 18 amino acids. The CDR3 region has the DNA TGCGCCAGCAAGGACATCGGCGAAGGACCGCTGGCCACAGATACGCAGTATTTT. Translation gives CASKDIGEGPLATDTQYF.

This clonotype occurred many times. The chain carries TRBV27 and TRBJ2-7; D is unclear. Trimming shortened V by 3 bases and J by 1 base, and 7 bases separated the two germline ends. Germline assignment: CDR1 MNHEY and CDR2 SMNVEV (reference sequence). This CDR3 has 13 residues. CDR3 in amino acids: CASSFSGSYEQYF. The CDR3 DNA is TGTGCCAGCAGTTTCTCCGGGTCCTACGAGCAGTACTTC.

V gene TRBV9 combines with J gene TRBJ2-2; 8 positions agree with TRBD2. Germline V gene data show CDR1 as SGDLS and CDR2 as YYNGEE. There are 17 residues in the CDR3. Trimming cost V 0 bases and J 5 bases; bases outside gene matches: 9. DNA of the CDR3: TGTGCCAGCAGCGTAGGAGGCAGGGGACTAGGGACCGGGGAGCTGTTTTTT. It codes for CASSVGGRGLGTGELFF.

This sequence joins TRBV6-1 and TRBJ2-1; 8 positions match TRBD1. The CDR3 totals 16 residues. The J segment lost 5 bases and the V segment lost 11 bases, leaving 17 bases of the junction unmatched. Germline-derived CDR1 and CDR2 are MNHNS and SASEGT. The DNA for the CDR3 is TGTGCCGCCAGCAAATACCCGACAGGGGTTAACAATGAGCAGTTCTTC. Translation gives CAASKYPTGVNNEQFF.

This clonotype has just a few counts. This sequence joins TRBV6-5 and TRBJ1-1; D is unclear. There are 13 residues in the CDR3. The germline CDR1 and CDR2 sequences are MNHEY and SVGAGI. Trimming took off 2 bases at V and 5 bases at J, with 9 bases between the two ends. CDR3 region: CASSYLGVTEAFF. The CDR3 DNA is TGTGCCAGCAGTTACCTCGGGGTTACTGAAGCTTTCTTT.

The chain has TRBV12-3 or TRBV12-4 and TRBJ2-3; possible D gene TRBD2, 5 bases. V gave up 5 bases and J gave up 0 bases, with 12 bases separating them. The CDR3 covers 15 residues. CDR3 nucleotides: TGTGCCAGCAGTCAGAAAGGGAGTAGCACAGATACGCAGTATTTT. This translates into CASSQKGSSTDTQYF.

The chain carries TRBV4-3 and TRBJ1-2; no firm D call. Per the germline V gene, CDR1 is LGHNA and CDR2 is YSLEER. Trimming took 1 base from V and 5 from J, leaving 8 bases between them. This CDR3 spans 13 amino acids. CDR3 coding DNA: TGCGCCAGCAGCCAAGGTGGGAAGTATGGCTACACCTTC. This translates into CASSQGGKYGYTF.

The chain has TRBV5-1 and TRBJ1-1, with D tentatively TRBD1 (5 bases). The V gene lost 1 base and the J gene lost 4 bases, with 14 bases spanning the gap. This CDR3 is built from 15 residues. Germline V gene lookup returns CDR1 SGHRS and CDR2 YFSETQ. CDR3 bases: TGCGCCAGCAGCTTGAGGGGAATGGGGGGCACTGAAGCTTTCTTT. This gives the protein CASSLRGMGGTEAFF.

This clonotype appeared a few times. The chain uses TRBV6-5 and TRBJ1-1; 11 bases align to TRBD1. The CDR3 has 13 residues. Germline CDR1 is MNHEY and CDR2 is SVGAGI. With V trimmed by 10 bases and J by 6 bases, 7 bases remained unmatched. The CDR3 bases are TGTGCCACCGGGACAGGGGGAATCTCTGAAGCTTTCTTT. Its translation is CATGTGGISEAFF.

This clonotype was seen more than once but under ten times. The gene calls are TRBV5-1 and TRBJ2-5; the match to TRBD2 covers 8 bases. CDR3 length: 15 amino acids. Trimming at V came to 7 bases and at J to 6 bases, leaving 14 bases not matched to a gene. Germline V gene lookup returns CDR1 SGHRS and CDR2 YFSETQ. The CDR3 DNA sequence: TGCGCCAGCGCCACGACCGGGGGGGCTTTTCAGACCCAGTACTTC. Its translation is CASATTGGAFQTQYF.

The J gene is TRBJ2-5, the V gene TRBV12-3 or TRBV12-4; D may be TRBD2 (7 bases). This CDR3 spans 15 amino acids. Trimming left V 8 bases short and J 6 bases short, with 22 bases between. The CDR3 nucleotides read TGTGCCAGCCGCACGAAGGGGGGGCTTAGGAAGACCCAGTACTTC. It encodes CASRTKGGLRKTQYF.

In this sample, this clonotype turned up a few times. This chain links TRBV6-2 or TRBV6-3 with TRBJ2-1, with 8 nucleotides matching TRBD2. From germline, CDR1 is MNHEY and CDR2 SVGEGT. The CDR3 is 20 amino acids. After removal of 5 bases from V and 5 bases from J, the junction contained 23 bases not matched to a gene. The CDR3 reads CASSLTFYSVVTSGNNEQFF. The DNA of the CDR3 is TGTGCCAGCAGTCTTACCTTTTATTCTGTCGTTACTAGCGGAAACAATGAGCAGTTCTTC.

For the CDR3, the DNA is TGTGCCATGAAAGGGGCCGGGGAGCTGTTTTTT. Translating it yields CAMKGAGELFF. The chain is built from TRBV10-3 and TRBJ2-2; the D gene is possibly TRBD1 (5 bases). CDR1 is ENHRY, CDR2 SYGVKD, per germline. Trimming shortened V by 9 bases and J by 6 bases, and 8 bases separated the two germline ends. CDR3 length: 11 residues.

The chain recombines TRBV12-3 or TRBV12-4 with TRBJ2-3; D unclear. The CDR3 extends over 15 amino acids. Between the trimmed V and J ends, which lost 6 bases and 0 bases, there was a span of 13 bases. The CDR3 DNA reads TGTGCCAGCAGCTCTCCGGGTTTTAGCACAGATACGCAGTATTTT. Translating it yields CASSSPGFSTDTQYF.

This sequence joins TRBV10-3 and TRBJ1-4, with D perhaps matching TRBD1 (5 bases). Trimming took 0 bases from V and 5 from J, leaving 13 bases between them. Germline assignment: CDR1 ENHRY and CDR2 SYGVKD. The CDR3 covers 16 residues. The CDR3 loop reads CAISESIRDPNEKLFF. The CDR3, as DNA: TGTGCCATCAGTGAGTCGATCCGGGACCCAAATGAAAAACTGTTTTTT.

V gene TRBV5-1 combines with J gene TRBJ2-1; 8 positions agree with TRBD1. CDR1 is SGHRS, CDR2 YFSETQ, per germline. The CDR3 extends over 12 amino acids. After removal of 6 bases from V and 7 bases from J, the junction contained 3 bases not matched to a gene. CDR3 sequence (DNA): TGCGCCAGCACGGACAGGGTGAATGAGCAGTTCTTC. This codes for CASTDRVNEQFF.

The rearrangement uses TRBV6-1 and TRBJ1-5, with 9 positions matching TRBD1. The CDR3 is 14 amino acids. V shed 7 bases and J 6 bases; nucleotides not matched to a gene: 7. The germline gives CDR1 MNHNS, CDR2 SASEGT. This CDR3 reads CASTRRTGVQPQHF. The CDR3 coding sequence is TGTGCCAGCACCCGTAGGACAGGGGTTCAGCCCCAGCATTTT.

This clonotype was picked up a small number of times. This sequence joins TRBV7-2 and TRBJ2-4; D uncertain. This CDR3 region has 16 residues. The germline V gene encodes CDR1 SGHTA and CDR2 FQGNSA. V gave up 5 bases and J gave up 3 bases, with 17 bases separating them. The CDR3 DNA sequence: TGTGCCAGCAGCGATGCACTGGGTTTTGTCAAAAACATTCAGTACTTC. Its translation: CASSDALGFVKNIQYF.

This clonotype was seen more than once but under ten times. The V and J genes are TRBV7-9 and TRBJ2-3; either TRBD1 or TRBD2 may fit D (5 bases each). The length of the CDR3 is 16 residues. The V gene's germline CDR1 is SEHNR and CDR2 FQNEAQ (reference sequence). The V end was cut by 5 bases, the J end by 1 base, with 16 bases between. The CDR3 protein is CASSPLMGRGTDTQYF. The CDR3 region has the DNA TGTGCCAGCAGCCCGCTGATGGGGCGGGGCACAGATACGCAGTATTTT.

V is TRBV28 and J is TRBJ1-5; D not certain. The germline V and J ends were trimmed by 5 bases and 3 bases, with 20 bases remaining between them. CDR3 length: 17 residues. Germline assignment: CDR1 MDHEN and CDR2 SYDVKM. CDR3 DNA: TGTGCCAGCAGTCTTGACACGACCACGTTATTCAATCAGCCCCAGCATTTT. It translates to CASSLDTTTLFNQPQHF. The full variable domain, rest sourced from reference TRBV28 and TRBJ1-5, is DVKVTQSSRYLVKRTGEKVFLECVQDMDHENMFWYRQDPGLGLRLIYFSYDVKMKEKGDIPEGYSVSREKKERFSLILESASTNQTSMYLCASSLDTTTLFNQPQHFGDGTRLSIL.

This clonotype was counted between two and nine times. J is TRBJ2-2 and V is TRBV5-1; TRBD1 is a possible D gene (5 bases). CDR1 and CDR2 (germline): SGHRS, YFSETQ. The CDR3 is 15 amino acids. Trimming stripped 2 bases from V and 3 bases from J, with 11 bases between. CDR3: CASSLGAIDTGELFF. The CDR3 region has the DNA TGCGCCAGCAGCTTAGGGGCCATCGACACCGGGGAGCTGTTTTTT. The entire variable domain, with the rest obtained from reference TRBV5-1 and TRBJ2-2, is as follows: KAGVTQTPRYLIKTRGQQVTLSCSPISGHRSVSWYQQTPGQGLQFLFEYFSETQRNKGNFPGRFSGRQFSNSRSEMNVSTLELGDSALYLCASSLGAIDTGELFFGEGSRLTVL.

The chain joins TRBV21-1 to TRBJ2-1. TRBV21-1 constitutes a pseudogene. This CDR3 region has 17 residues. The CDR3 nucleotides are TGTGCCAGCAGCAAGGACGTGGGGTCCTTGTCCTACAATGAGCAGTTCTTC. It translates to CASSKDVGSLSYNEQFF.